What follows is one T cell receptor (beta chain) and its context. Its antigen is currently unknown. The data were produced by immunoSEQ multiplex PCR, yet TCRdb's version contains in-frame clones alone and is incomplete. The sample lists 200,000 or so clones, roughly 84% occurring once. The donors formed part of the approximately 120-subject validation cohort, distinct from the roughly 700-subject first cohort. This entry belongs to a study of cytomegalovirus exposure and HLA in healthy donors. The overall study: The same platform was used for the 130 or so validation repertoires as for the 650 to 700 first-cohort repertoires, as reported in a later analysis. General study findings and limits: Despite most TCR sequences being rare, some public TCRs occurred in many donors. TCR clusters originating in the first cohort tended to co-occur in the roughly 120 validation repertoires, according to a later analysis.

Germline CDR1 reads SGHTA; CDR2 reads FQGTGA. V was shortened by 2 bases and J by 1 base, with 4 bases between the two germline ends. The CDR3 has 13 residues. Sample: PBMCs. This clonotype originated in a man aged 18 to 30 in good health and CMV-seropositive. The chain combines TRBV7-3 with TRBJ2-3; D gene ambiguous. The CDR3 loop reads CASSLYGTDTQYF. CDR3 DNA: TGTGCCAGCAGCTTATATGGCACAGATACGCAGTATTTT.